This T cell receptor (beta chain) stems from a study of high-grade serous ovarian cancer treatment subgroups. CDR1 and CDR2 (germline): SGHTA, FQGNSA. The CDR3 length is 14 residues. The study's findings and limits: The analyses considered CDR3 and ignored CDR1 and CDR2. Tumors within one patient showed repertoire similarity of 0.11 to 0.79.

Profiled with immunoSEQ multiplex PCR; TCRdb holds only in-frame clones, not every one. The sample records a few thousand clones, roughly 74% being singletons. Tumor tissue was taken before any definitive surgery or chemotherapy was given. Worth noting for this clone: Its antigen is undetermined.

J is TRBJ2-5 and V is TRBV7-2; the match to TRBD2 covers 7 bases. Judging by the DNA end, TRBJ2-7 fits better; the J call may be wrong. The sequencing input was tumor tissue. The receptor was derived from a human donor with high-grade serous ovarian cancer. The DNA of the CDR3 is TGTGCCAGCAGCTTACCGGGGGGAAGTTACGAGCAGTACTTC. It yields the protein CASSLPGGSYEQYF.